This T cell receptor (beta chain) stems from a study of technical replicates of blood from several donors. Measured with immunoSEQ multiplex PCR; TCRdb has only the in-frame clones, and not every one. The repertoire includes around 100,000 clones, over 90% of them detected once, and 0.34% sits in the top ten. Germline lookup yields CDR1 SNHLY and CDR2 FYNNEI. The CDR3 length is 15 residues. Trimming took 6 bases from V and 2 from J; bases not matched to a gene: 5. This TCR was sampled from a human donor in good health. V usage is TRBV2 and J usage is TRBJ1-5; TRBD1 matches at 9 bases. The specimen was T cells isolated from PBMCs. The CDR3 DNA follows: TGTGCCAGCAGGAATACAGGGGGCGGCAATCAGCCCCAGCATTTT. Translating it yields CASRNTGGGNQPQHF.